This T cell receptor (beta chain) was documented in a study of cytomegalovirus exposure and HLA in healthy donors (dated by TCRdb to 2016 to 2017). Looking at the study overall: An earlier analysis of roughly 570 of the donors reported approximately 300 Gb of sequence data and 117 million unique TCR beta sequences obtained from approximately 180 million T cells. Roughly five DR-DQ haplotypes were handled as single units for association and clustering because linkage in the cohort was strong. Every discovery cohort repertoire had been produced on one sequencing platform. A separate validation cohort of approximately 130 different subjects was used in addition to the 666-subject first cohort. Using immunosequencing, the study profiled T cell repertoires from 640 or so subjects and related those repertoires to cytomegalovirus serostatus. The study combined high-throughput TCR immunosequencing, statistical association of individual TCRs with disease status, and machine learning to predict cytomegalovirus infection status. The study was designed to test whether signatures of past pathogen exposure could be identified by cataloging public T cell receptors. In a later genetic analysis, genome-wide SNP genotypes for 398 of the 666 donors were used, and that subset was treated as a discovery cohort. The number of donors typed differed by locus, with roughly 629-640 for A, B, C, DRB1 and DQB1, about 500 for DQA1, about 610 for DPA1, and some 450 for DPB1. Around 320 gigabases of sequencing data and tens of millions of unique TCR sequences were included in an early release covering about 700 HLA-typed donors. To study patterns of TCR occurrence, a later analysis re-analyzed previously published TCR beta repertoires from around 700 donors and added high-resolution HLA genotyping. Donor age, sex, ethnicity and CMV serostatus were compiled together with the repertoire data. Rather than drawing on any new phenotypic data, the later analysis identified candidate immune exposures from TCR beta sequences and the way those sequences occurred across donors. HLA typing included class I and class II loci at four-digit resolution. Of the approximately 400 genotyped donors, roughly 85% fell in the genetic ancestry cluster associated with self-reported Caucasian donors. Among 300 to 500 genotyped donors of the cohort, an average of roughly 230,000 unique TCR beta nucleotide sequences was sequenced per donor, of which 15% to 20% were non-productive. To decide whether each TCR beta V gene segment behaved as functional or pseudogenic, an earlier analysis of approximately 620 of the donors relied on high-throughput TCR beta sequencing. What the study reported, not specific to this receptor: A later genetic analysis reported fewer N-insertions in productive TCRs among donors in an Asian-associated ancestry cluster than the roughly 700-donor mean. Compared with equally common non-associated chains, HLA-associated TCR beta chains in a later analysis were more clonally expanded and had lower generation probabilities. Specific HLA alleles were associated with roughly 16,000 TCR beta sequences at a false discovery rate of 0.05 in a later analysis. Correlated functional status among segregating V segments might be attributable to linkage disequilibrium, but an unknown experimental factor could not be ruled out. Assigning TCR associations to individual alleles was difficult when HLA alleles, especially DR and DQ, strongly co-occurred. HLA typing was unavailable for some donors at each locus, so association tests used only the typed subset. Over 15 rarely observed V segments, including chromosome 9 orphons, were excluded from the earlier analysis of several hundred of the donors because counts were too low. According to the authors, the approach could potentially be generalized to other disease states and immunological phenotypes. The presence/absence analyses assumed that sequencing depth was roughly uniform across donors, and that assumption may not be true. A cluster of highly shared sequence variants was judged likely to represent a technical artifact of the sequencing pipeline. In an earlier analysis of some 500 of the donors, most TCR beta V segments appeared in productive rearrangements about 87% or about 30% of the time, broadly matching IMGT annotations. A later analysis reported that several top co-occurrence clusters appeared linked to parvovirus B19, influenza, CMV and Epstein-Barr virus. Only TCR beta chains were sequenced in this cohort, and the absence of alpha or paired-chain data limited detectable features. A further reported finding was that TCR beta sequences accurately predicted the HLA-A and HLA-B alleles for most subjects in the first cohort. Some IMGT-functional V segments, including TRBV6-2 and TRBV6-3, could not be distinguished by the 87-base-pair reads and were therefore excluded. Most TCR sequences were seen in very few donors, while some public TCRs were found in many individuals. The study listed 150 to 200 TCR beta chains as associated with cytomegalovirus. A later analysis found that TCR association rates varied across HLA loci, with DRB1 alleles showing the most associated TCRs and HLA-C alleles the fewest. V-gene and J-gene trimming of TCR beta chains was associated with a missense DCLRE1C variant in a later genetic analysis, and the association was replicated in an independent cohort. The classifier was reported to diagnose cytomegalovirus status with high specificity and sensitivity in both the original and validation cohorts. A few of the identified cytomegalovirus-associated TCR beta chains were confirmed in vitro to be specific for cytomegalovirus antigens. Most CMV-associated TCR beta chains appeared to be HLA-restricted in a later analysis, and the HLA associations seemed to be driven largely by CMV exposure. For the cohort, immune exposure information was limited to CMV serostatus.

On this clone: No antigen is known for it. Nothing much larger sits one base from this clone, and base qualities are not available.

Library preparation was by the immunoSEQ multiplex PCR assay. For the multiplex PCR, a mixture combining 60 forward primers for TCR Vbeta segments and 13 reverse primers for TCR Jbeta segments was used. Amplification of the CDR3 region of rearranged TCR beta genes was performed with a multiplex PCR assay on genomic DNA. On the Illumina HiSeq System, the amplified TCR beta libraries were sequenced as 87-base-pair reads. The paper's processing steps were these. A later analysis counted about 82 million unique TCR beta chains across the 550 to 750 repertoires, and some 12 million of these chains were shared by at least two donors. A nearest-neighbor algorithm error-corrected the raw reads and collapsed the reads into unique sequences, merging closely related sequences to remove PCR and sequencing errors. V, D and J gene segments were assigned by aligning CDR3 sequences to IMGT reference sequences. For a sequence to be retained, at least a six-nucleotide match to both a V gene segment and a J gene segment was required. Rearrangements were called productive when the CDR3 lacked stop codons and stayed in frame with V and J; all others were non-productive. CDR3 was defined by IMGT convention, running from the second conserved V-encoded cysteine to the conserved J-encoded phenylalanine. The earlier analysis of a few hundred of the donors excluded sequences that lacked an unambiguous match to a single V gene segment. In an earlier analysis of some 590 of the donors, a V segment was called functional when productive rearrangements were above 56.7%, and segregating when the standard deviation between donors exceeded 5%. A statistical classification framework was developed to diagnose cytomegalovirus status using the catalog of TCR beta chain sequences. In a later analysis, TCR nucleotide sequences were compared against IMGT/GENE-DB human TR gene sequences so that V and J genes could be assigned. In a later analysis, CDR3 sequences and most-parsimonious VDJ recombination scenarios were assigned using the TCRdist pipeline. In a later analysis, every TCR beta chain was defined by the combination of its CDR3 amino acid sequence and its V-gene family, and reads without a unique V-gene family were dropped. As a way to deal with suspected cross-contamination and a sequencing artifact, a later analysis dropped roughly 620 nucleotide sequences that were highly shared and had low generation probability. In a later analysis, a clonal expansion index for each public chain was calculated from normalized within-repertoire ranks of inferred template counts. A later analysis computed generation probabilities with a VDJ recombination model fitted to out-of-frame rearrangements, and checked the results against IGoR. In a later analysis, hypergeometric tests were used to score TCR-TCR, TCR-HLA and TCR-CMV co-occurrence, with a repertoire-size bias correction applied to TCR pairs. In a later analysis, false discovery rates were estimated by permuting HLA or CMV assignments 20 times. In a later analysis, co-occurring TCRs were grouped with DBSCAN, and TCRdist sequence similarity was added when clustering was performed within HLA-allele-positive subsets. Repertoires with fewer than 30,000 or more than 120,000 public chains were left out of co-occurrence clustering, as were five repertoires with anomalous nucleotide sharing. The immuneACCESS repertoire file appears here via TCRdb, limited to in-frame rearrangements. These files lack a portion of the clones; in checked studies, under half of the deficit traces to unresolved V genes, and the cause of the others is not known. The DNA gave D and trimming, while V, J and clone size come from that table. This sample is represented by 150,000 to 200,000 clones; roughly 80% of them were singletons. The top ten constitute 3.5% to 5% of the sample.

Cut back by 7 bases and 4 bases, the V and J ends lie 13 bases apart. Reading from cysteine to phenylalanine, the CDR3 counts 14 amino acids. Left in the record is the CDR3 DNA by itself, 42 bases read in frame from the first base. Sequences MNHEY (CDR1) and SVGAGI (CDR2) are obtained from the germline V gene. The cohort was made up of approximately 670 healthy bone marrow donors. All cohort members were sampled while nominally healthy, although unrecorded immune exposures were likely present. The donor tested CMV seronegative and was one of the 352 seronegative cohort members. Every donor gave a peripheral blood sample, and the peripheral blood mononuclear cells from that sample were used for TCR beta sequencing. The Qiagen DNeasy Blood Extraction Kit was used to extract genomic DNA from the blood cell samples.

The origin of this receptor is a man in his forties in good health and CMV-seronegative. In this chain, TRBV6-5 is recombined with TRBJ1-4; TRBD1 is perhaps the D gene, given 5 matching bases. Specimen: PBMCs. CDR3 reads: CASTSTDLNEKLFF. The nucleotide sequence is TGTGCCAGCACCTCGACAGACCTTAATGAAAAACTGTTTTTT.